Below are 18 T cell receptor beta chains sequenced from a single sample in a study of Tregs in tolerant kidney transplant recipients. Sequenced by immunoSEQ multiplex PCR; TCRdb stores in-frame clones only, minus some. The data contain roughly 46,000 clones, more than 80% of them seen just once; the ten biggest clones take up less than 0.75%. Sequenced: Tregs from blood. The receptors stem from a human donor in good health.

The chain has TRBV7-2 and TRBJ2-5; 8 bases match TRBD1. The ends lost 5 bases at V and 4 bases at J; junction bases unmatched: 9. CDR3 size: 15 residues. The germline V gene has CDR1 SGHTA and CDR2 FQGNSA. The CDR3 DNA reads TGTGCCAGCAGCCTATATAGGACAGGGTCAGAGACCCAGTACTTC. The encoded protein is CASSLYRTGSETQYF.

The DNA for the CDR3 is TGTGCCAGCAGAGGACTAGCGGGAGGCGAGACCCAGTACTTC. Amino acids: CASRGLAGGETQYF. The rearrangement uses TRBV6-5 and TRBJ2-5; 14 bases align to TRBD2. The CDR3 extends over 14 amino acids. J lost 5 bases, V lost 6 bases, and 2 bases had no gene match. Germline CDR1 and CDR2: MNHEY and SVGAGI.

The chain combines TRBV6-5 with TRBJ1-5; unclear D gene. V lost 5 bases and J lost 3, with 8 bases in between. CDR3 size: 13 residues. In germline, CDR1 is MNHEY, CDR2 SVGAGI. DNA of the CDR3: TGTGCCAGCAGTAGACGGGACAATCAGCCCCAGCATTTT. Protein: CASSRRDNQPQHF.

CDR3 in amino acids: CASSYSRGGRQKLFF. CDR3 sequence (DNA): TGTGCCAGCAGTTACTCGCGAGGGGGTCGGCAAAAACTGTTTTTT. V and J are TRBV6-5 and TRBJ1-4; perhaps TRBD1 as D (6 bases). There are 15 residues in the CDR3. With 0 bases removed from V and 9 bases from J, the gap between germline ends came to 14 bases. Per germline, CDR1 MNHEY and CDR2 SVGAGI.

The chain employs TRBV2 and TRBJ2-7, with 8 bases identical to TRBD2. Trimming took 5 bases from V and 7 from J; bases not matched to a gene: 7. CDR1 and CDR2 (germline): SNHLY, FYNNEI. The length of the CDR3 is 13 residues. CDR3 in amino acids: CASSLAGPGEQYF. The CDR3, as DNA: TGTGCCAGCAGTTTAGCGGGGCCCGGGGAGCAGTACTTC.

This clone was seen a few times. The chain joins TRBV5-4 to TRBJ1-1, with D possibly matching TRBD1 (5 bases). The CDR3 runs 14 residues. Germline V gene lookup returns CDR1 SGHNT and CDR2 YYREEE (reference sequence). V was shortened by 3 bases and J by 1 base, with 10 bases between the two germline ends. For the CDR3, the DNA is TGTGCCAGCAGCTCGGGACTCCCGAACACTGAAGCTTTCTTT. Amino acid sequence: CASSSGLPNTEAFF.

The chain recombines TRBV6-4 with TRBJ2-3, with 9 bases that match TRBD1. CDR3 size: 15 residues. In germline, CDR1 is MRHNA, CDR2 SNTAGT. The J segment lost 0 bases and the V segment lost 5 bases, leaving 3 bases of the junction unmatched. DNA of the CDR3: TGTGCCAGCAGTTTACAGGGGGCCAGCACAGATACGCAGTATTTT. Protein product: CASSLQGASTDTQYF.

This clone was picked up one time. The chain joins TRBV18 to TRBJ1-4, with 8 bases fitting TRBD1. Germline CDR1 is KGHSH and CDR2 is LQKENI. Trimming at V came to 5 bases and at J to 4 bases, leaving 3 bases not matched to a gene. The length of the CDR3 is 14 residues. In nucleotides, the CDR3 is TGTGCCAGCTCAAAGACAGGGGATAATGAAAAACTGTTTTTT. Protein sequence: CASSKTGDNEKLFF.

This chain links TRBV29-1 with TRBJ1-2; 7 bases align to TRBD1. Germline loops: CDR1 SQVTM, CDR2 ANQGSEA. V lost 4 bases, J lost 4 bases, and 3 bases stayed unmatched. The CDR3 has 12 amino acids. The CDR3: CSVGQGGYGYTF. The CDR3 region has the DNA TGCAGCGTTGGACAGGGTGGCTATGGCTACACCTTC.

This clone has a single count. The chain combines TRBV4-2 with TRBJ2-5, with D tentatively TRBD2 (5 bases). Germline lookup yields CDR1 LGHNA and CDR2 YNFKEQ. Between the trimmed V and J ends, which lost 0 bases and 1 base, there was a span of 12 bases. The CDR3 is 16 amino acids. CDR3 coding DNA: TGTGCCAGCAGCCAAGATGGGAGTTCATTCCAAGAGACCCAGTACTTC. As protein: CASSQDGSSFQETQYF.

J is TRBJ1-2 and V is TRBV6-1; TRBD1 matches at 8 bases. Germline V gene data show CDR1 as MNHNS and CDR2 as SASEGT. This CDR3 is 13 amino acids long. V dropped 6 bases and J dropped 8; count of bases not matched to a gene: 8. CDR3 loop: CASSYRDRIGYTF. In DNA form, the CDR3 reads TGTGCCAGCAGCTACCGGGACAGGATCGGCTACACCTTC.

This chain joins TRBV18 and TRBJ1-5; a weak D match, TRBD1 (6 bases). Between the trimmed V and J ends, which lost 2 bases and 4 bases, there was a span of 18 bases. The CDR3 has 17 amino acids. Germline lookup yields CDR1 KGHSH and CDR2 LQKENI. The CDR3 is CASSPGQFLGGNQPQHF. In nucleotides, the CDR3 is TGTGCCAGCTCACCAGGACAGTTTCTTGGGGGTAATCAGCCCCAGCATTTT.

This clone was recorded a few times. This chain connects TRBV7-9 to TRBJ2-7; the D call may be TRBD1 or TRBD2 (5 bases each). Per germline, CDR1 SEHNR and CDR2 FQNEAQ (reference sequence). CDR3 size: 12 residues. V was cut by 0 bases and J by 8 bases, with 8 bases left in between. CDR3 region: CASSLAGAKQYF. CDR3 in DNA: TGTGCCAGCAGCTTAGCCGGGGCCAAGCAGTACTTC. The full variable domain, completed using reference TRBV7-9 and TRBJ2-7, is DTGVSQNPRHKITKRGQNVTFRCDPISEHNRLYWYRQTLGQGPEFLTYFQNEAQLEKSRLLSDRFSAERPKGSFSTLEIQRTEQGDSAMYLCASSLAGAKQYFGPGTRLTVT.

The CDR3 spells CASSLGGQPQHF. In nucleotides, the CDR3 is TGTGCCAGCTCACTCGGCGGACAGCCCCAGCATTTT. The V gene is TRBV18, the J gene TRBJ1-5; D uncertain. The germline gives CDR1 KGHSH, CDR2 LQKENI. CDR3 length: 12 residues. Trimming cost V 4 bases and J 7 bases, with 8 bases left between them.

The chain has TRBV5-4 and TRBJ1-2, with 10 nucleotides matching TRBD1. This CDR3 is 17 amino acids long. In germline, CDR1 is SGHNT, CDR2 YYREEE (reference sequence). With 2 bases clipped from V and 6 bases from J, the junction kept 13 bases outside the gene matches. The CDR3 region has the DNA TGTGCCAGCAGCTTCCTATACCTTTCCGGGACAGGGGATGGCTACACCTTC. Its translation: CASSFLYLSGTGDGYTF.

This clone is a singleton in its sample. The genes are TRBV7-9 and TRBJ1-2, with TRBD1 identical over 9 bases. CDR1 and CDR2 (germline): SEHNR, FQNEAQ (reference sequence). The V segment lost 2 bases and the J segment 7 bases; nucleotides outside the gene matches: 8. There are 15 residues in the CDR3. In DNA form, the CDR3 reads TGTGCCAGCAGCTTACTGGGACAGGGATTCGCTGGCTACACCTTC. Protein: CASSLLGQGFAGYTF. Complete variable domain (other parts from reference TRBV7-9 and TRBJ1-2): DTGVSQNPRHKITKRGQNVTFRCDPISEHNRLYWYRQTLGQGPEFLTYFQNEAQLEKSRLLSDRFSAERPKGSFSTLEIQRTEQGDSAMYLCASSLLGQGFAGYTFGSGTRLTVV.

This clone was seen a single time. V is TRBV18 and J is TRBJ1-2, with TRBD1 matching 12 bases. V shed 0 bases and J 7 bases; nucleotides not matched to a gene: 3. Germline CDR1 reads KGHSH; CDR2 reads LQKENI. The length of the CDR3 is 15 residues. CDR3 residues: CASSPPGTGGAGYTF. CDR3 bases: TGTGCCAGCTCACCACCTGGGACAGGGGGCGCTGGCTACACCTTC.

This clone was seen a single time. The chain combines TRBV19 with TRBJ1-1; no firm D call. Germline-derived CDR1 and CDR2 are LNHDA and SQIVND (reference sequence). The CDR3 spans 14 residues. Trimming removed 3 bases from V and 1 base from J, with 9 bases in between. In DNA form, the CDR3 reads TGTGCCAGTAGTATTCGGGGTAAGAACACTGAAGCTTTCTTT. Amino acid sequence: CASSIRGKNTEAFF.